The present T cell receptor beta chain was sequenced within a study of blood T cell repertoires in COVID-19. In the study overall: In each case, the material was cDNA or gDNA derived from T cells, B-cell-depleted T cells, or PBMCs.

The V end was cut by 1 base, the J end by 0 bases, with 7 bases between. From germline, CDR1 is LNHDA and CDR2 SQIVND (reference sequence). CDR3 length equals 15 residues. Profiling relied on immunoSEQ multiplex PCR, and the TCRdb table lists in-frame clones only, not all of them. The sample includes over 150,000 clones, approximately 86% seen only once; the top ten take 8% to 10%. The sequence was collected from a man aged 45 to 65 with active or convalescent COVID-19. The chain carries TRBV19 and TRBJ1-5; D remains ambiguous. Input material: peripheral blood. CDR3 sequence: CASSIGVVSNQPQHF. CDR3 nucleotide sequence: TGTGCCAGTAGTATAGGAGTGGTTAGCAATCAGCCCCAGCATTTT. Combining the CDR3 with reference TRBV19 and TRBJ1-5 gives the whole variable domain DGGITQSPKYLFRKEGQNVTLSCEQNLNHDAMYWYRQDPGQGLRLIYYSQIVNDFQKGDIAEGYSVSREKKESFPLTVTSAQKNPTAFYLCASSIGVVSNQPQHFGDGTRLSIL.